This T cell receptor (beta chain) was identified during a study of T-cell reconstitution after alpha-beta-depleted transplantation in children. In germline, CDR1 is SGHKS, CDR2 YYEKEE (reference sequence). The CDR3 has 18 amino acids. The V gene end was trimmed by 0 bases and the J gene end by 0 bases; junction bases not matched to a gene: 6. This clonotype was observed a handful of times. Researchers prepared the TCRbeta library using unique molecular identifiers, the study reports. Each CDR3 protein gets one entry after TCRdb re-called the PCR reads with MiXCR. This table has roughly 300,000 distinct CDR3 sequences, 10% appearing once.

The rearrangement joins TRBV5-5 to TRBJ1-5; TRBD1 agrees at 10 bases. The sequencing here drew on PBMCs from the stem cell graft donor, taken from the stem cell graft. This sequence was found in a human donor who donated a stem cell graft to a child with acute lymphoblastic leukemia. CDR3 region: CASSLVGTGDSSNQPQHF. For the CDR3, the DNA is TGTGCCAGCAGCTTGGTAGGGACAGGGGACTCTAGCAATCAGCCCCAGCATTTT.